The clone carrying this T cell receptor beta chain has more than one count but fewer than ten. These data are taken from a study of blood T cell repertoires in COVID-19. Study overall: Some COVID-19 samples were acute and others convalescent; all came from the United States, Italy and Spain.

From germline, CDR1 is SEHNR and CDR2 FQNEAQ (reference sequence). The CDR3 has 16 residues. V was pared by 1 base and J by 4 bases, with 5 bases of the junction left unmatched. In the authors' methods: The authors estimated nucleated cell counts from reference gene primer amplification. Measured with immunoSEQ multiplex PCR; TCRdb has only the in-frame clones, and not every one. V, J and clone size were drawn from that table, and D and trimming were deduced from the DNA. The sample comprises 150,000 to 200,000 clones, approximately 84% of which are singletons, and less than 3% rests with the top ten.

Sequences were obtained from peripheral blood. The chain has TRBV7-9 and TRBJ1-3, with 9 nucleotides matching TRBD1. The clonotype comes from a woman at least 80 years old with COVID-19, enrolled during active disease. CDR3 loop: CASSLGDRVRGNTIYF. CDR3 sequence (DNA): TGTGCCAGCAGCTTAGGGGACAGGGTGCGAGGAAACACCATATATTTT. The full variable domain, in which reference TRBV7-9 and TRBJ1-3 provide the parts outside the CDR3, is DTGVSQNPRHKITKRGQNVTFRCDPISEHNRLYWYRQTLGQGPEFLTYFQNEAQLEKSRLLSDRFSAERPKGSFSTLEIQRTEQGDSAMYLCASSLGDRVRGNTIYFGEGSWLTVV.